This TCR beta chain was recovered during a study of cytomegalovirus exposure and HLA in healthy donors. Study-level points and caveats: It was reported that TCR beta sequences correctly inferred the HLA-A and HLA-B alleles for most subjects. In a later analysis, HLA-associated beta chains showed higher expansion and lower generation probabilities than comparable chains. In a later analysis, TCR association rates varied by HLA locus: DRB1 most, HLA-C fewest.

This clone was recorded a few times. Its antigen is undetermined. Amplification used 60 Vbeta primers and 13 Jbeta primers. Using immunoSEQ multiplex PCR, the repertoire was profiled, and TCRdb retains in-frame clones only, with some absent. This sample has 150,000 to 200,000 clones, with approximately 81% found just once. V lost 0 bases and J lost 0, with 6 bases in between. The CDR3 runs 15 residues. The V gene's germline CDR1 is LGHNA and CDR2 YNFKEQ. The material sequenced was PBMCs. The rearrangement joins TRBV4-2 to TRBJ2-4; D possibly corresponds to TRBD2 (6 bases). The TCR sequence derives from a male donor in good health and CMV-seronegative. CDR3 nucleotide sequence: TGTGCCAGCAGCCAAGAGGGGGGAGCCAAAAACATTCAGTACTTC. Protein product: CASSQEGGAKNIQYF.